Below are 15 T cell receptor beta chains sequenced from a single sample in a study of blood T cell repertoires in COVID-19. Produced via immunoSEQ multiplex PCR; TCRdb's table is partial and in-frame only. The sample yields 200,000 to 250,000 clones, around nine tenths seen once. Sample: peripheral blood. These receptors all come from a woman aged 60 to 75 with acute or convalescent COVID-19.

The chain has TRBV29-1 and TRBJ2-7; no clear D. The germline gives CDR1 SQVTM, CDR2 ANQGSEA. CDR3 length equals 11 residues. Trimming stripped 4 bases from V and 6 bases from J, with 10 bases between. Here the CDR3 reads CSVGTVGEQYF. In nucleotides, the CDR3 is TGCAGCGTTGGAACGGTCGGCGAGCAGTACTTC.

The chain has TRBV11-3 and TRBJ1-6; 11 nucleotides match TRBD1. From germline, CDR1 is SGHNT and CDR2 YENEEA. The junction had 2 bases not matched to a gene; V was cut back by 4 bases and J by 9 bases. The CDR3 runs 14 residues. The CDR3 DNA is TGTGCCAGCAGCTCGGGACAGGGGGGTTCACCCCTCCACTTT. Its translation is CASSSGQGGSPLHF.

The CDR3 nucleotides are TGTGCCAGCAGTCTCTCGGGGCAGGGGGGCTACGAGCAGTACTTC. Translating gives CASSLSGQGGYEQYF. The chain employs TRBV27 and TRBJ2-7, with D tentatively TRBD1 (7 bases). V gave up 5 bases and J gave up 3 bases, with 17 bases separating them. Germline values: CDR1 MNHEY, CDR2 SMNVEV (reference sequence). The CDR3 has 15 amino acids.

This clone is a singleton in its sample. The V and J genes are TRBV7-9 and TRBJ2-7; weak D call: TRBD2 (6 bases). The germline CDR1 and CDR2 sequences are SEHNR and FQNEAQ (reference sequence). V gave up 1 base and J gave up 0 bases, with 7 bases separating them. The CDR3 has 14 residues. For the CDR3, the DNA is TGTGCCAGCAGCTTAGTCGGGAGCTCCTACGAGCAGTACTTC. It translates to CASSLVGSSYEQYF.

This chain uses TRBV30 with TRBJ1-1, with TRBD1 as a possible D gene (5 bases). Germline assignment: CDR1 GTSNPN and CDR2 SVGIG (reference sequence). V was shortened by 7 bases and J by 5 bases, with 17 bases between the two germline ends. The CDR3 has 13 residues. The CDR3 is CASKGQGGTEAFF. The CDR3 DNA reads TGTGCCTCAAAGGGCCAGGGAGGGACTGAAGCTTTCTTT.

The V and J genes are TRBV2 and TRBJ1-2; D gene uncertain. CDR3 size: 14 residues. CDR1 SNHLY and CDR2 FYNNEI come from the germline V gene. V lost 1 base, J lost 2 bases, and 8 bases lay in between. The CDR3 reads CASSEGSRNYGYTF. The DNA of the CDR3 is TGTGCCAGCAGTGAAGGTAGCCGGAACTATGGCTACACCTTC. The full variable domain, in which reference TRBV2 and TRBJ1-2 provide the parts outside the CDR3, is EPEVTQTPSHQVTQMGQEVILRCVPISNHLYFYWYRQILGQKVEFLVSFYNNEISEKSEIFDDQFSVERPDGSNFTLKIRSTKLEDSAMYFCASSEGSRNYGYTFGSGTRLTVV.

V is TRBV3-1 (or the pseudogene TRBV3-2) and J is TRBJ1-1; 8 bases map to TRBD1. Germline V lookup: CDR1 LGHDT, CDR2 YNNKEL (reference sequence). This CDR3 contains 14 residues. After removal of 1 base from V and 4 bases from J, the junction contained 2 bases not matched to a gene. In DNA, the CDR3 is TGTGCCAGCAGCCAAGTGGACAGGGTCACTGAAGCTTTCTTT. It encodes CASSQVDRVTEAFF.

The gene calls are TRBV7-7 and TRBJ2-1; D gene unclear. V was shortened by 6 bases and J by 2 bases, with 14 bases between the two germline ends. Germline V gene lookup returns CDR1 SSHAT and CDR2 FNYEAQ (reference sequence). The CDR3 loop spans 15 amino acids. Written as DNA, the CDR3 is TGTGCCAGCAGTCGAACGGGTGAACCCTACAATGAGCAGTTCTTC. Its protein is CASSRTGEPYNEQFF.

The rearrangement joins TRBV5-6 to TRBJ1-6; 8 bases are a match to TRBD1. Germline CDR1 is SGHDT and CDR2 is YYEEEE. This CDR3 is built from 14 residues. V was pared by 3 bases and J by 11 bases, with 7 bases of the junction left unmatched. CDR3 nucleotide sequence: TGTGCCAGCAGCTCGAACAGGGGGACGACACCCCTCCACTTT. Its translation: CASSSNRGTTPLHF. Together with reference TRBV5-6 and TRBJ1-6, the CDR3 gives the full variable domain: DAGVTQSPTHLIKTRGQQVTLRCSPKSGHDTVSWYQQALGQGPQFIFQYYEEEERQRGNFPDRFSGHQFPNYSSELNVNALLLGDSALYLCASSSNRGTTPLHFGNGTRLTVT.

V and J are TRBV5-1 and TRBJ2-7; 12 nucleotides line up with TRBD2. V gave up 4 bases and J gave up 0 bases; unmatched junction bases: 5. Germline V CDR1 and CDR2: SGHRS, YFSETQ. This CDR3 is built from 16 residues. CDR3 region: CASSTGLAGSSYEQYF. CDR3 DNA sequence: TGCGCCAGCAGCACTGGACTAGCGGGGAGCTCCTACGAGCAGTACTTC.

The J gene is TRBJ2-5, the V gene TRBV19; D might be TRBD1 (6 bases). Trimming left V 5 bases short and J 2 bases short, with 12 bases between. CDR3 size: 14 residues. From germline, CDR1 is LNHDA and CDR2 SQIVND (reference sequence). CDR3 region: CASSRGQNQETQYF. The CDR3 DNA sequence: TGTGCCAGTAGTCGCGGACAGAATCAAGAGACCCAGTACTTC.

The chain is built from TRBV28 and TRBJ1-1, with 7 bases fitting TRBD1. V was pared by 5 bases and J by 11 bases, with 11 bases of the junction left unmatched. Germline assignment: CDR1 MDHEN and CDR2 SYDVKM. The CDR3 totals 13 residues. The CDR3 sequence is CASSPQQGISAFF. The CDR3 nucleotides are TGTGCCAGCAGTCCCCAACAGGGGATCAGCGCTTTCTTT.

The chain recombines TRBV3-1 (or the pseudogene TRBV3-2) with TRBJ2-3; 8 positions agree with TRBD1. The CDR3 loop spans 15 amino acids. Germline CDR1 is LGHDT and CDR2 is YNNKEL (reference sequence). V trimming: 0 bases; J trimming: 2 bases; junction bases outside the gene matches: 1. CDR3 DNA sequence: TGTGCCAGCAGCCAAGAGGGACAGGCCACAGATACGCAGTATTTT. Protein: CASSQEGQATDTQYF.

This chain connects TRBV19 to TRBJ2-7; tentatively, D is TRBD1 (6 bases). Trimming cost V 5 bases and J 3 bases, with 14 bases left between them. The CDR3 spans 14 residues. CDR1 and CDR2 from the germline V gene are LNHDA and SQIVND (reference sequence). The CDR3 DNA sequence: TGTGCCAGTAGTGGGACAATCTTCGTCTACGAGCAGTACTTC. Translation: CASSGTIFVYEQYF.

CDR3 region: CASSQTDRGTSGANVLTF. In DNA, the CDR3 is TGTGCCAGCAGCCAAACGGACAGAGGCACCTCTGGGGCCAACGTCCTGACTTTC. The genes are TRBV3-1 (or the pseudogene TRBV3-2) and TRBJ2-6; a possible D gene is TRBD1 (6 bases). Trimming took off 2 bases at V and 0 bases at J, with 14 bases between the two ends. This CDR3 region has 18 residues. Germline CDR1 reads LGHDT; CDR2 reads YNNKEL (reference sequence).